The 25 T cell receptor beta chains presented below share a single source sample, sequenced in a study of T cell responses to AZD1222 COVID-19 vaccine (dated by TCRdb to about 2021). The intended sense of this specimen's time point label: baseline before first vaccination. The library was produced with the immunoSEQ multiplex PCR assay. TCRdb took over this immuneACCESS table, retaining in-frame rearrangements with V and J assigned. Such tables are incomplete; in checked studies, under half of the missing clones stem from an unresolved V gene, and the remainder is unexplained. For this sample there are about 120,000 clones; 88% appear just once. The ten largest clones capture roughly 3.5% of the sample. Here the sequenced sample was peripheral blood, taken on day 0 of AZD1222 vaccination. The receptor source for this set is an adult in good health.

This rearrangement joins TRBV5-1 to TRBJ1-2; TRBD1 agrees at 7 bases. The germline gives CDR1 SGHRS, CDR2 YFSETQ. With 6 bases clipped from V and 2 bases from J, the junction kept 7 bases outside the gene matches. The CDR3 contains 14 residues. The CDR3 coding sequence is TGCGCCAGCACCCCGGGGGACAGAAACTATGGCTACACCTTC. Protein: CASTPGDRNYGYTF.

About this clone itself: One junction end disagrees with the germline gene, perhaps due to a read error. The chain couples TRBV13 to TRBJ2-7, with D perhaps assigned TRBD1 or TRBD2 (5 bases each). The CDR3 spans 15 residues. Germline CDR1 is PRHDT and CDR2 is FYEKMQ (reference sequence). CDR3 sequence (DNA): TGTGCCTGCAGCCGCCCGGGGCCACCCGGCTACGAGCAGTACTTC. Amino acid sequence: CACSRPGPPGYEQYF.

The chain is built from TRBV9 and TRBJ1-1; the D gene is possibly TRBD1 (6 bases). CDR3 length: 16 residues. Germline V gene sequence: CDR1 SGDLS, CDR2 YYNGEE. V was trimmed by 7 bases and J by 7 bases, leaving 26 bases between them. In DNA form, the CDR3 reads TGTGCCAGCGCCCGAGGGACTTCCGGGGGCTTAGATGAAGCTTTCTTT. It encodes CASARGTSGGLDEAFF. Full variable domain (rest looked up from reference TRBV9 and TRBJ1-1): DSGVTQTPKHLITATGQRVTLRCSPRSGDLSVYWYQQSLDQGLQFLIQYYNGEERAKGNILERFSAQQFPDLHSELNLSSLELGDSALYFCASARGTSGGLDEAFFGQGTRLTVV.

The chain recombines TRBV3-1 (or the pseudogene TRBV3-2) with TRBJ2-7; D is uncertain. Between the trimmed V and J ends, which lost 0 bases and 3 bases, there was a span of 6 bases. Germline values: CDR1 LGHDT, CDR2 YNNKEL (reference sequence). The CDR3 covers 13 residues. CDR3 in amino acids: CASSQDLVYEQYF. The DNA for the CDR3 is TGTGCCAGCAGCCAAGATCTGGTCTACGAGCAGTACTTC.

The chain uses TRBV7-9 and TRBJ2-7; the D is unclear. CDR1 and CDR2 (germline): SEHNR, FQNEAQ (reference sequence). The germline V and J ends were trimmed by 5 bases and 4 bases, with 12 bases remaining between them. The CDR3 spans 13 residues. As DNA, the CDR3 is TGTGCCAGCAGCGCCGCCGTTTGGTACGAGCAGTACTTC. As protein: CASSAAVWYEQYF.

This chain's CDR3 is CASSILQLSGNTIYF. The CDR3 DNA reads as TGTGCCAGTAGTATTTTACAACTGTCTGGAAACACCATATATTTT. The chain uses TRBV19 and TRBJ1-3, with D uncertain. V was trimmed by 3 bases and J by 1 base, leaving 10 bases between them. The CDR3 length is 15 residues. The germline gives CDR1 LNHDA, CDR2 SQIVND (reference sequence).

The chain couples TRBV25-1 to TRBJ1-2, with 8 bases that match TRBD1. The CDR3 has 15 amino acids. Germline V gene data show CDR1 as MGHDK and CDR2 as SYGVNS. Trimming took 6 bases from V and 4 from J; bases not matched to a gene: 10. The CDR3 protein is CASSYNRGSFYGYTF. The CDR3 nucleotides are TGTGCCAGCAGCTACAACAGGGGGTCTTTCTATGGCTACACCTTC.

This chain uses TRBV4-1 with TRBJ1-2; a possible D gene is TRBD1 (6 bases). Between the trimmed V and J ends, which lost 0 bases and 5 bases, there was a span of 13 bases. Germline CDR1 is MGHRA and CDR2 is YSYEKL. The CDR3 is 15 amino acids. The CDR3 DNA reads as TGCGCCAGCAGCCAAGAACTACAGGGCCCTTATGGCTACACCTTC. This gives the protein CASSQELQGPYGYTF.

The chain has TRBV15 and TRBJ2-7; unclear D gene. Germline-derived CDR1 and CDR2 are LNHNV and YYDKDF (reference sequence). Trimming took off 0 bases at V and 3 bases at J, with 3 bases between the two ends. The CDR3 loop spans 12 amino acids. CDR3 amino acids: CATSRENYEQYF. DNA for the CDR3: TGTGCCACCAGCAGAGAGAACTACGAGCAGTACTTC.

This chain connects TRBV7-8 to TRBJ1-5, with D possibly being TRBD1 (6 bases). Germline V CDR1 and CDR2: SGHVS, FQNEAQ. The CDR3 has 16 amino acids. V dropped 5 bases and J dropped 0 bases, with 14 bases sitting between them. This chain's CDR3 is CASSKQGSYSNQPQHF. The CDR3 nucleotides read TGTGCCAGCAGCAAACAGGGCAGTTATAGCAATCAGCCCCAGCATTTT.

The rearrangement joins TRBV5-8 to TRBJ2-7; D possibly corresponds to TRBD1 (6 bases). This CDR3 is 15 amino acids long. The germline V gene has CDR1 SGHTS and CDR2 YDEGEE. Trimming pared 3 bases from V and 1 base from J, leaving 14 bases between. The CDR3 DNA reads as TGTGCCAGCAGCTCCACAGGGTATGGGTCCTACGAGCAGTACTTC. This translates into CASSSTGYGSYEQYF.

The chain combines TRBV12-5 with TRBJ1-6; 10 positions agree with TRBD1. With 0 bases clipped from V and 8 bases from J, the junction kept 7 bases outside the gene matches. Germline assignment: CDR1 LGHNT and CDR2 FRNRAP. CDR3 length equals 17 residues. The CDR3 here is CASGLVPPGQGDSPLHF. The CDR3 region has the DNA TGTGCTAGTGGTTTGGTACCCCCCGGACAGGGGGATTCACCCCTCCACTTT.

CDR3 sequence (DNA): TGTGCCAGCAGTTACTCGGGAAGCGGGGGGGCCTATGAGCAGTTCTTC. This codes for CASSYSGSGGAYEQFF. V usage is TRBV6-5 and J usage is TRBJ2-1; the match to TRBD2 covers 10 bases. V lost 0 bases to trimming and J lost 8 bases; unmatched junction nucleotides: 7. CDR3 length: 16 residues. CDR1 is MNHEY, CDR2 SVGAGI, per germline.

The CDR3 spells CASSSPGQSNEQFF. The CDR3 DNA is TGTGCCAGCAGTTCCCCGGGACAGAGCAATGAGCAGTTCTTC. V usage is TRBV27 and J usage is TRBJ2-1, with 7 bases identical to TRBD1. This CDR3 is 14 amino acids long. V shed 4 bases, J shed 6 bases, and the junction held 6 bases outside the gene matches. Germline V gene lookup returns CDR1 MNHEY and CDR2 SMNVEV (reference sequence).

The genes are TRBV10-3 and TRBJ2-1; possibly TRBD2 for D (7 bases). CDR1 is ENHRY and CDR2 is SYGVKD in the germline V gene. V was shortened by 8 bases and J by 7 bases, with 15 bases between the two germline ends. CDR3 size: 13 residues. Written as DNA, the CDR3 is TGTGCCATCCGGGGGGCCCAGTCGAATGAGCAGTTCTTC. It translates to CAIRGAQSNEQFF.

The chain is built from TRBV27 and TRBJ2-2; D is undetermined. V dropped 7 bases and J dropped 0 bases, with 6 bases sitting between them. The CDR3 totals 13 residues. CDR1 is MNHEY and CDR2 is SMNVEV in the germline V gene (reference sequence). The CDR3 region is CASTHANTGELFF. DNA for the CDR3: TGTGCCAGCACTCATGCGAACACCGGGGAGCTGTTTTTT.

The chain is built from TRBV7-3 and TRBJ2-1; D possibly uses TRBD1 or TRBD2 (5 bases each). Trimming pared 2 bases from V and 10 bases from J, leaving 9 bases between. The V gene's germline CDR1 is SGHTA and CDR2 FQGTGA. The CDR3 is 12 amino acids. The CDR3 bases are TGTGCCAGCAGCTTAGGGGGACGGGAGCAGTTCTTC. Translation: CASSLGGREQFF.

The chain is built from TRBV6-6 and TRBJ2-5; a possible D gene is TRBD1 (5 bases). CDR1 is MNHNY and CDR2 is SVGAGI in the germline V gene (reference sequence). Trimming cost V 11 bases and J 0 bases, with 19 bases left between them. The CDR3 runs 15 residues. CDR3 sequence reads: CAVRWGSSYQETQYF. The CDR3 DNA reads TGTGCCGTTCGGTGGGGCAGCTCCTACCAAGAGACCCAGTACTTC.

The chain has TRBV5-4 and TRBJ1-6; D gene ambiguous. Trimming left V 6 bases short and J 0 bases short, with 7 bases between. Germline V gene lookup returns CDR1 SGHNT and CDR2 YYREEE (reference sequence). CDR3 size: 14 residues. CDR3 sequence (DNA): TGTGCCAGCACGCGGAGCTCCTATAATTCACCCCTCCACTTT. Its protein is CASTRSSYNSPLHF.

The chain combines TRBV6-2 or TRBV6-3 with TRBJ2-1, with a weak D call TRBD2 (5 bases). Germline CDR1 MNHEY, CDR2 SVGEGT. Deletions cut 2 bases from V and 7 bases from J, with 15 bases between. This CDR3 contains 15 residues. CDR3 amino acids: CASSYRLEGHNEQFF. The CDR3 DNA follows: TGTGCCAGCAGTTACCGGCTAGAGGGCCATAATGAGCAGTTCTTC.

This chain connects TRBV28 to TRBJ1-2, with D perhaps TRBD1 (5 bases). The CDR3 totals 12 residues. The V gene's germline CDR1 is MDHEN and CDR2 SYDVKM. V was trimmed by 5 bases and J by 5 bases, leaving 9 bases between them. The CDR3 DNA reads TGTGCCAGCAGTGGGACGGCGTATGGCTACACCTTC. It codes for CASSGTAYGYTF.

The count of this clone is one. This chain joins TRBV2 and TRBJ1-5, with 9 bases lining up with TRBD1. Germline assignment: CDR1 SNHLY and CDR2 FYNNEI. V shed 4 bases, J shed 7 bases, and the junction held 11 bases outside the gene matches. This CDR3 is 16 amino acids long. CDR3 nucleotides: TGTGCCAGCAGTGCGCGACAGGGGGTAATTTTGCAGCCCCAGCATTTT. Translation: CASSARQGVILQPQHF.

The chain uses TRBV27 and TRBJ1-4, with D perhaps TRBD1 (5 bases). Trimming took off 4 bases at V and 14 bases at J, with 20 bases between the two ends. There are 14 residues in the CDR3. The germline CDR1 and CDR2 sequences are MNHEY and SMNVEV (reference sequence). The CDR3 nucleotides are TGTGCCAGCAGTTGGGGGGTTGGAGGGCAGGATCTGTTTTTT. This gives the protein CASSWGVGGQDLFF.

This chain joins TRBV5-1 and TRBJ1-4, with D hard to call. The CDR3 totals 14 residues. V was clipped by 0 bases and J by 6 bases, with 9 bases between them. Germline V gene lookup returns CDR1 SGHRS and CDR2 YFSETQ. The CDR3 protein is CASSLAVTDEKLFF. The CDR3 nucleotides read TGCGCCAGCAGCTTGGCCGTGACGGATGAAAAACTGTTTTTT.

This chain connects TRBV6-5 to TRBJ2-3; the D is unclear. This CDR3 has 14 residues. Germline V gene data show CDR1 as MNHEY and CDR2 as SVGAGI. V was cut by 8 bases and J by 5 bases, with 17 bases left in between. In DNA, the CDR3 is TGTGCCAGCGGGTCCATGGGAATCTTAGATACGCAGTATTTT. It yields the protein CASGSMGILDTQYF.